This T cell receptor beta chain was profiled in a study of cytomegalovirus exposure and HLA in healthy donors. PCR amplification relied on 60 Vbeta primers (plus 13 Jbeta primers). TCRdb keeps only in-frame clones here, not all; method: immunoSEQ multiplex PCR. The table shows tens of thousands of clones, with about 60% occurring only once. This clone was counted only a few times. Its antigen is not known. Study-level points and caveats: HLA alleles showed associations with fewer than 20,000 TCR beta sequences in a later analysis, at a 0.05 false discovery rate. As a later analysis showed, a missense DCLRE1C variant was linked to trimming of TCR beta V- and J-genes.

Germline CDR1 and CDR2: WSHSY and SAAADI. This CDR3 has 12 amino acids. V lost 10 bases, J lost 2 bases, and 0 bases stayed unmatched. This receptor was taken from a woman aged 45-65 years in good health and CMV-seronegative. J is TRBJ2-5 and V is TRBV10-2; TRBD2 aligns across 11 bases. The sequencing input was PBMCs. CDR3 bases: TGCGCCACTAGCGGGAGGCAAGAGACCCAGTACTTC. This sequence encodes CATSGRQETQYF.